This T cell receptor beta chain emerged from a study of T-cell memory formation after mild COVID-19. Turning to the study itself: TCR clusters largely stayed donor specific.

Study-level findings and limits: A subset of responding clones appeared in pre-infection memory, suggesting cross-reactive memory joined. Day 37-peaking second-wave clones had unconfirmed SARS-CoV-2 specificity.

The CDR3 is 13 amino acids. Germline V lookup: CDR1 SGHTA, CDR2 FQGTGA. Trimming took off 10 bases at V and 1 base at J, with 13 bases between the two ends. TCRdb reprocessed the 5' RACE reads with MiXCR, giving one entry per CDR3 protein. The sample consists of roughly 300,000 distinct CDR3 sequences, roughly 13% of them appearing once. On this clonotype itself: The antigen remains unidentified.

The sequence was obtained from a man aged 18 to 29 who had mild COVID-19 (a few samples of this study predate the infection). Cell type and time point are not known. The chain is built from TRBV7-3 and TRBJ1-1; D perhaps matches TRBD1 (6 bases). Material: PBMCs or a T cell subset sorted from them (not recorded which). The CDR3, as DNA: TGTGCCACCGCCCGGGGGGCGAACACTGAAGCTTTCTTT. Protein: CATARGANTEAFF.